This TCR beta chain is drawn from a study of blood T cells in healthy people across ages. Points from the study as a whole: Unsorted PBMCs prevented conclusive naive versus antigen-experienced comparison. A greater number of naive CD4+ cells and higher diversity distinguished long-lived donors from aged donors.

The sample, approximately 11 milliliters of peripheral blood, was drawn from each donor. Alongside a J-beta primer mix, a sample-barcoded 5' primer served in a second PCR lasting about 6 to 12 cycles. Researchers report that each sample yielded at least 2.5 million CDR3-containing paired-end reads. TCRdb itself ran the 5' RACE reads through MiXCR, one entry per CDR3 protein. The sample has about 900,000 distinct CDR3 sequences, approximately 59% seen once. As concerns this clonotype: Its antigen is still unknown.

The CDR3 consists of 15 residues. The V gene's germline CDR1 is SGHAT and CDR2 FQNNGV. The sequenced sample was blood. The sequence came from a young man in good health. The chain carries TRBV11-2 and TRBJ2-1, with 7 bases identical to TRBD1. The end of the DNA fits TRBJ2-7 better, so the J call may be wrong. As DNA, the CDR3 is TGTGCCAGCAGCTTAGGACAGGGAAGGTTATACGAGCAGTACTTC. Protein: CASSLGQGRLYEQYF.